This T cell receptor beta chain originates from a study of blood T cell repertoires in COVID-19. Study details: Specimens from acute and convalescent COVID-19 originated in the United States, Italy and Spain. Sample material is recorded as cDNA or gDNA derived from T cells, B-cell-depleted T cells, or PBMCs.

Profiled with immunoSEQ multiplex PCR; TCRdb holds only in-frame clones, not every one. The table lists around 200,000 clones, 85% to 90% of them singletons. This clonotype originated in a man between 18 and 35 years old with active or convalescent COVID-19. The sample was peripheral blood.

CDR3 sequence reads: CASSHRGGTTYEQYF. For the CDR3, the DNA is TGTGCCAGCAGCCACCGGGGGGGTACGACCTACGAGCAGTACTTC. V is TRBV3-1 (or the pseudogene TRBV3-2) and J is TRBJ2-7; 8 bases fit TRBD2. This CDR3 comprises 15 residues. Germline values: CDR1 LGHDT, CDR2 YNNKEL (reference sequence). V was clipped by 3 bases and J by 2 bases; unmatched bases: 6.